The clone carrying this T cell receptor (beta chain) was recorded only once. Antigen unknown. The treatment was: 10-day PBMC culture with coronavirus spike peptide pools or control peptides (ViraFEST assay). Before TCRs were sequenced, ViraFEST expanded antigen-specific T cells with peptide pools. Cultured CD4+ T-cell DNA underwent Oncomine TCR Beta short-read sequencing. TCRdb reprocessed the PCR reads via MiXCR and lists one record per CDR3 protein. Among some 15,000 distinct CDR3 sequences, roughly 50% were seen once, and the ten largest hold 6.5% to 8%. CDR3 size: 15 residues. The J segment lost 6 bases and the V segment lost 4 bases, leaving 12 bases of the junction unmatched. Germline lookup yields CDR1 MNHEY and CDR2 SMNVEV (reference sequence). This entry is derived from a study of vaccination and CD4 T cells after COVID-19. Study information: Post-vaccine sampling followed dose two by a median roughly 70 days (range 14 to 241). Study-wide findings and caveats: The great majority, 304 of 307 vaccine-specific clones, proved spike mono-reactive in convalescent patients. There were relatively few convalescent patients studied, and there were no early post-infection timepoints.

The specimen was CD4+ T cells from blood, cultured in vitro. The sequence came from a human donor who had recovered from COVID-19. J is TRBJ2-7 and V is TRBV27; the match to TRBD2 covers 7 bases. CDR3 residues: CASSSWGGKTTEQYF. DNA for the CDR3: TGTGCCAGCAGTTCCTGGGGGGGAAAAACTACCGAGCAGTACTTC.